This T cell receptor (beta chain) was recovered during a study of blood T cell repertoires in COVID-19. Clones were read by immunoSEQ multiplex PCR, and TCRdb kept only the in-frame ones, dropping some. The data contain approximately 81,000 clones, roughly 82% of them singletons. The germline gives CDR1 SGHDN, CDR2 FVKESK. The CDR3 has 15 residues. V dropped 1 base and J dropped 4 bases, with 13 bases sitting between them. The sequence came from a human donor in a cohort sampled during active COVID-19. The genes are TRBV14 and TRBJ2-5; tentatively, D is TRBD2 (6 bases). Sequencing was carried out using peripheral blood. The CDR3 region is CASSQVGGSGETQYF. In nucleotides, the CDR3 is TGTGCCAGCAGCCAAGTAGGAGGGAGCGGAGAGACCCAGTACTTC. The whole variable domain, filled in from reference TRBV14 and TRBJ2-5, reads EAGVTQFPSHSVIEKGQTVTLRCDPISGHDNLYWYRRVMGKEIKFLLHFVKESKQDESGMPNNRFLAERTGGTYSTLKVQPAELEDSGVYFCASSQVGGSGETQYFGPGTRLLVL.